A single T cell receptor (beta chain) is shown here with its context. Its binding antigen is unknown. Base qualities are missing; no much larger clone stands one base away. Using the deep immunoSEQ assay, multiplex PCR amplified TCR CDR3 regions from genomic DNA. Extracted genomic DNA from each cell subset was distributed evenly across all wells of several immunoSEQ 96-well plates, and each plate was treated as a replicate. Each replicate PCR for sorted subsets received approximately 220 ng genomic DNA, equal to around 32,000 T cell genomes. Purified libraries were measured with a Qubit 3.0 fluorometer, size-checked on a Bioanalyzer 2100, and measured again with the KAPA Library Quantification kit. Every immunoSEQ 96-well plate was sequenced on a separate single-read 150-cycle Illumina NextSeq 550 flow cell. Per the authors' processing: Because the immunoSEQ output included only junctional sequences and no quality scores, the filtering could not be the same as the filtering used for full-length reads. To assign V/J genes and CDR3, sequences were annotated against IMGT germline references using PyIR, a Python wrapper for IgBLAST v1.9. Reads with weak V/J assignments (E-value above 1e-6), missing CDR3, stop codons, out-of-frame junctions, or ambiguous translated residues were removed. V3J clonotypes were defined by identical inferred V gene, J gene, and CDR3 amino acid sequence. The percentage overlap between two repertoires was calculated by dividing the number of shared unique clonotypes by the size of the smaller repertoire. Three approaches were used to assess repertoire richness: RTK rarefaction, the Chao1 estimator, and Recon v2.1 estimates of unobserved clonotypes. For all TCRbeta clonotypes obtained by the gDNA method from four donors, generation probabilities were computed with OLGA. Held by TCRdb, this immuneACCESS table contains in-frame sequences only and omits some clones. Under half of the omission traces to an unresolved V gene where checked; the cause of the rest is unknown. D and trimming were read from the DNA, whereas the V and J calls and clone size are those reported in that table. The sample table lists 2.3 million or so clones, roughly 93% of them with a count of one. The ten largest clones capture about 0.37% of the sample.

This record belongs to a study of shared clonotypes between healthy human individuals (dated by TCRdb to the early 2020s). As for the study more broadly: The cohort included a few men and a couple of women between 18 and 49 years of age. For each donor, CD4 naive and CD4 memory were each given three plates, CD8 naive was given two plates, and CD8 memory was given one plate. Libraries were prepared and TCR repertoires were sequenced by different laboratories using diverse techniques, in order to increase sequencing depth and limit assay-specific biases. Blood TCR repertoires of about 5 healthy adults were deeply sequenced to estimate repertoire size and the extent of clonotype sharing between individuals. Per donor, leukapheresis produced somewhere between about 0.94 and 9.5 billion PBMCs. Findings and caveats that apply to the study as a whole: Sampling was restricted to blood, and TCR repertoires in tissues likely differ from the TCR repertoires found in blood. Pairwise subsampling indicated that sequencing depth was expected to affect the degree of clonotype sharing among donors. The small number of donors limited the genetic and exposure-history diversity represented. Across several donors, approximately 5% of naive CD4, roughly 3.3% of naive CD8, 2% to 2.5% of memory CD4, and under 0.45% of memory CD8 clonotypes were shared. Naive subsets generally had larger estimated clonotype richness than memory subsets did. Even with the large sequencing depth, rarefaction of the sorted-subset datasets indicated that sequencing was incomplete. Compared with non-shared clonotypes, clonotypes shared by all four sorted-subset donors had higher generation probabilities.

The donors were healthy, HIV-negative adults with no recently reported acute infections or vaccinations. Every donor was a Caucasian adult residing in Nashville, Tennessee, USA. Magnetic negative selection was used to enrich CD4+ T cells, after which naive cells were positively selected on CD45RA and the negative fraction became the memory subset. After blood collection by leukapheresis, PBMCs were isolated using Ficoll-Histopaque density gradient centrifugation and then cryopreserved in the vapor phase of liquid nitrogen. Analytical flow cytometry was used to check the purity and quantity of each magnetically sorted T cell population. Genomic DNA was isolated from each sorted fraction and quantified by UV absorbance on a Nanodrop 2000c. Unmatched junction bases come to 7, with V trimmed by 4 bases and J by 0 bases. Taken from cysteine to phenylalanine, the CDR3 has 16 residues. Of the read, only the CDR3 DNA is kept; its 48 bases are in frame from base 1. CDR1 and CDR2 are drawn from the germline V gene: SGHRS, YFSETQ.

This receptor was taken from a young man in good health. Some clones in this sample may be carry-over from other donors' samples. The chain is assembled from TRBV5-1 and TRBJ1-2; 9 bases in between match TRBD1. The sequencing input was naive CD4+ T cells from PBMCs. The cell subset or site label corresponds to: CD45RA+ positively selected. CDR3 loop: CASSPGQGFANYGYTF. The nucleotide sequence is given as TGCGCCAGCAGCCCGGGACAGGGCTTTGCTAACTATGGCTACACCTTC.